One T cell receptor beta chain is described in this entry. Its antigen is not known. The data originate from a study of beta chain features in type 1 diabetes. With 3 bases removed from V and 3 bases from J, the gap between germline ends came to 12 bases. Germline loops: CDR1 MNHEY, CDR2 SVGAGI. The CDR3 has 15 amino acids. CD4+ cells of the naive, central memory, regulatory and stem cell-like memory types were sorted via CD45RO/CCR7/CD25/CD127/CD95/CD27. Isolated RNA was reverse transcribed in full, so expressed TCRB transcripts were sequenced. It was found that naive, central memory and regulatory T cell samples averaged about 4 million reads. Sequencing used immunoSEQ multiplex PCR; TCRdb keeps in-frame clones, though not all of them. The table includes about 930,000 clones, under 20% detected once. General study points: Naive, central memory and Treg TCRB repertoires appeared more alike in patients than in healthy donors. When VDJ junctions were examined, type 1 diabetes patients showed fewer insertions and more deletions.

The source of this sequence is a woman between 18 and 29 years old in good health. The source material was naive CD4+ T cells from blood. The V call is TRBV6-5, the J call TRBJ2-1; D is unresolved. The CDR3 coding sequence is TGTGCCAGCAGTTATGGGCCCCCAGACTACAATGAGCAGTTCTTC. Protein product: CASSYGPPDYNEQFF.